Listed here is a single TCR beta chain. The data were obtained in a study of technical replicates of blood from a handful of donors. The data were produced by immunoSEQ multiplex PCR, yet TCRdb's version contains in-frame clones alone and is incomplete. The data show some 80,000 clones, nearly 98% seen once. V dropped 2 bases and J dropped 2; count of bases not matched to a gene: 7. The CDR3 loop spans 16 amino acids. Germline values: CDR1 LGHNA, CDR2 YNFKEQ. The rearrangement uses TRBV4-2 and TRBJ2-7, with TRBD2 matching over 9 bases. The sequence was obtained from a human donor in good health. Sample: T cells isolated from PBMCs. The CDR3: CASSQSGTSRTYEQYF. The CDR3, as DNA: TGTGCCAGCAGCCAATCCGGGACTAGCAGAACCTACGAGCAGTACTTC.